The source of this T cell receptor (beta chain) is a study of shared clonotypes between healthy human individuals. Repertoires were generated with immunoSEQ multiplex PCR, while TCRdb's copy carries only in-frame clones and drops some. The sample includes roughly 510,000 clones, around 79% of them seen just once. In its sample, this clone was seen once. The clonotype was recovered from a woman between 40 and 55 years old in good health. Some clones in this sample may be carry-over from other donors' samples. Sequences were obtained from PBMCs.

The chain's CDR3 is CASSLTLNRGSTNYGYTF. The CDR3 DNA sequence: TGTGCCAGCTCACTCACCCTTAACAGGGGGTCTACTAACTATGGCTACACCTTC. This chain joins TRBV18 and TRBJ1-2, with 8 bases that match TRBD1. The germline CDR1 and CDR2 sequences are KGHSH and LQKENI. J lost 0 bases, V lost 4 bases, and 13 bases had no gene match. This CDR3 has 18 amino acids.